This TCR beta chain was captured in a study of T cell repertoires in cytomegalovirus infection. This CDR3 region has 14 residues. Germline assignment: CDR1 SEHNR and CDR2 FQNEAQ (reference sequence). V was clipped by 4 bases and J by 2 bases, with 10 bases between them. General study results and limits: HLA-C-restricted CMV-specific TCR beta clonotypes prevailed in the ex vivo response. Carriers of CMV plus the relevant HLA were identified by cumulative public TCR beta family frequency.

TCRdb fed the reads into MiXCR, producing one record per CDR3 protein. The table lists 740,000 or so distinct CDR3 sequences, 35% to 45% of them singletons. As concerns this clonotype: Its antigen is not known.

The TCR sequence derives from a human donor in good health (CMV status not recorded). Some clones in this sample may be carry-over from other donors' samples. The chain is built from TRBV7-9 and TRBJ2-3; D not resolved. Sequencing was performed on PBMCs. As DNA, the CDR3 is TGTGCCAGCAGCTCGCCCTGGGACACAGATACGCAGTATTTT. Residues: CASSSPWDTDTQYF.